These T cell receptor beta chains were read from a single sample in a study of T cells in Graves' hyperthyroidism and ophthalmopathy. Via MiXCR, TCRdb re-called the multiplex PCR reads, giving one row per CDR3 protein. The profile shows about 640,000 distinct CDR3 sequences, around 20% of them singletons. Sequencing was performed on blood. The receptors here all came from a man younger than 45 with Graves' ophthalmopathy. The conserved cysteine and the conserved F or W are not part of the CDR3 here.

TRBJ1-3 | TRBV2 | ASRKRGDASANFGNTIY
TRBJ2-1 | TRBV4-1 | ASSQLAGVLEQF
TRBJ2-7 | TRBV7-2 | ASSLNWASGRAGVYEQY
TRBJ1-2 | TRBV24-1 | ATSDSHGGYGYT
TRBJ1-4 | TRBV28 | ASRGDRGHEKLF
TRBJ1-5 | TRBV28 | ASRVTGTSNQPQH
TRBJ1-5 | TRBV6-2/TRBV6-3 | ASSYRIPGQSDNQPQH
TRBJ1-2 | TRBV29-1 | SVRNRFSSYT
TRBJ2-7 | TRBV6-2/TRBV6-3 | ASSPNLGPFYEQY
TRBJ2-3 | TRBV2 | ASSEEVSVRTDTQY
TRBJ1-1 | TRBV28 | ASSLSPGYAF
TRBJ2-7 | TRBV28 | ASSPQGAGSYEQY
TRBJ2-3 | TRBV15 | ATKEGGYTDTQY
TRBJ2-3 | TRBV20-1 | SAHLAGGLRDTQY
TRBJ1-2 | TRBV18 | ASSPTPTGSSYGYT
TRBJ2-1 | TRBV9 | ASSVRPSGGNEQF
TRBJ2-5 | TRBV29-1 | SVEGRGGARGTQY
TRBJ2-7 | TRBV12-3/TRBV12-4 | ASTETSGSYEQY
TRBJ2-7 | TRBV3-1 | ASSPLKTSGTYEQY
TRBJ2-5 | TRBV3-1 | ASSQSLAGGPGETQC
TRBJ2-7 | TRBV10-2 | ASSDRGPWEQY
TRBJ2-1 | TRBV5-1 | ASTVQPAGRHNEQF
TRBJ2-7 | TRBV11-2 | ASSFRQKRGGTSHEQY
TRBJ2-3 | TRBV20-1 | SADGLASTDTQY
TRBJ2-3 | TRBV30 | AWSEGSGQADTQY
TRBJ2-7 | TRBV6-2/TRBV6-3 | ASSYSTRSSEQY
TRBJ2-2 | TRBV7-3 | ASSLWKTSNTGELF
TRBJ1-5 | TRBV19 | ASRPNGVPNQPQH
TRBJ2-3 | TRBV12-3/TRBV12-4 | ASSFLTRSADTQY
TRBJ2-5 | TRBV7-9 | ASSPGTTSQETQY
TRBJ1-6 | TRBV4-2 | ASSQSPTVNSPLH
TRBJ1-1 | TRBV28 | ASRPTGVDTEAF
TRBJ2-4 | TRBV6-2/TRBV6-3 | ASSYSAGSSANIQY
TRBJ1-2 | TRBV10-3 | AISAPMIGYT
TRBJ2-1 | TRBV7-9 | ASTKGGLAGDNEQF
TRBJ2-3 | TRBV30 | AWSVRGRAPFSTDTQY
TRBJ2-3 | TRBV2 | ASSVGLAGTFPDTQY
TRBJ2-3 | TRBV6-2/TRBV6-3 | ASSYGGAGQGATDTQY
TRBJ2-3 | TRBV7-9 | ASSADRTSVHTDTQY
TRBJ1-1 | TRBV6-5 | ASSYDGLNLPF
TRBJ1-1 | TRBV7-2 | ASSLQGVATEAF
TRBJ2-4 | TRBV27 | ASSYSTGIAKNIQY